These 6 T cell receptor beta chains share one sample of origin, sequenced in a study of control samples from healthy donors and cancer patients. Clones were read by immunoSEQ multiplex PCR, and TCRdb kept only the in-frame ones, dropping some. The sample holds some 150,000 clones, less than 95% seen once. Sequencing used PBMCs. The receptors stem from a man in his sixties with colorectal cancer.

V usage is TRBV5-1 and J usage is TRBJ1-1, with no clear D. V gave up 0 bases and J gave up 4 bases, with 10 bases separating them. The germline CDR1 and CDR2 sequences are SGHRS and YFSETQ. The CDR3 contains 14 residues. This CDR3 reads CASSLEGRVTEAFF. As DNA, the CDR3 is TGCGCCAGCAGCTTGGAAGGGAGGGTCACTGAAGCTTTCTTT. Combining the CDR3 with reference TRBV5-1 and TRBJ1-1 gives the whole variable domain KAGVTQTPRYLIKTRGQQVTLSCSPISGHRSVSWYQQTPGQGLQFLFEYFSETQRNKGNFPGRFSGRQFSNSRSEMNVSTLELGDSALYLCASSLEGRVTEAFFGQGTRLTVV.

CDR3 DNA: TGTGCCAGCTCACCACTAGAGAACACTGAAGCTTTCTTT. Protein: CASSPLENTEAFF. The chain combines TRBV18 with TRBJ1-1; D is unclear. The V gene lost 1 base and the J gene lost 1 base, with 4 bases spanning the gap. The length of the CDR3 is 13 residues. From germline, CDR1 is KGHSH and CDR2 LQKENI.

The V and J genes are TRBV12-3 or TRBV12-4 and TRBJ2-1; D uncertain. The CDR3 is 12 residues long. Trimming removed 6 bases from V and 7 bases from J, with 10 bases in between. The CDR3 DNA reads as TGTGCCAGCAGCTTCGTCGGGAATGAGCAGTTCTTC. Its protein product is CASSFVGNEQFF.

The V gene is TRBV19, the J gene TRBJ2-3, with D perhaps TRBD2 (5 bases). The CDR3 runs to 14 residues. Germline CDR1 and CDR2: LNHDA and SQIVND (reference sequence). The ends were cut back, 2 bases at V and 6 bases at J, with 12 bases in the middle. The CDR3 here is CASSISGQVDTQYF. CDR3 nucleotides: TGTGCCAGTAGTATAAGCGGCCAGGTGGATACGCAGTATTTT. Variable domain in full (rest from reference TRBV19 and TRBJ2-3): DGGITQSPKYLFRKEGQNVTLSCEQNLNHDAMYWYRQDPGQGLRLIYYSQIVNDFQKGDIAEGYSVSREKKESFPLTVTSAQKNPTAFYLCASSISGQVDTQYFGPGTRLTVL.

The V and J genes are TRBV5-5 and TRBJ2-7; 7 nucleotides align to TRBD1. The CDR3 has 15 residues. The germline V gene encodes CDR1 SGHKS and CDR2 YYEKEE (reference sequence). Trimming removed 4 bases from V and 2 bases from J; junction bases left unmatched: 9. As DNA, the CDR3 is TGTGCCAGCAGCAGGGGGACAGTTATAACCTACGAGCAGTACTTC. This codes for CASSRGTVITYEQYF.

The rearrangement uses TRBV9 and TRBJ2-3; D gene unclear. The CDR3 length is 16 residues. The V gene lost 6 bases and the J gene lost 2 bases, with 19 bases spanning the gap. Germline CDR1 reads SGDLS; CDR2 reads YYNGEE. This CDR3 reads CASTPPGSSFTDTQYF. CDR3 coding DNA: TGTGCCAGCACCCCGCCGGGTAGTTCTTTCACAGATACGCAGTATTTT.